This passage covers 32 T cell receptor beta chains from one sample sequenced in a study of glioma-infiltrating T cells (dated by TCRdb to 2015 to 2016). Instrument used: Illumina MiSeq. TCR alpha and beta CDR3 regions were amplified with the iRepertoire nested amplicon-rescue multiplex PCR (arm-PCR) platform from RNA. TCRdb reprocessing: public reads trimmed at Q25 with fastp, clones called with MiXCR, in-frame beta chains kept. Identical CDR3 protein sequences are pooled into one entry, listed with their most common genes and DNA. The sample includes some 40,000 distinct CDR3 sequences, with more than 20% observed a single time. The ten largest clonotypes hold roughly 7% of the sample. Sequenced input: glioma tissue, nonneoplastic brain tissue, or PBMCs (not recorded which). The receptors come from a human donor with low-grade glioma or glioblastoma, undergoing nonglioma brain surgery, or in good health (not recorded which).

This clonotype came up many times. DNA for the CDR3: TGTGCCAGCAGCTCAGTGTGGGGACAGGGGACGGGGAATGAGCAGTTCTTC. Its translation is CASSSVWGQGTGNEQFF. This chain connects TRBV7-9 to TRBJ2-1; TRBD1 matches at 10 bases. The ends lost 4 bases at V and 7 bases at J; junction bases unmatched: 13. The CDR3 runs to 17 residues. CDR1 is SEHNR and CDR2 is FQNEAQ in the germline V gene (reference sequence).

Notes on this clonotype: A much larger clone sits a single nucleotide away, making a read error possible. CDR3 region: CASPISGASNEQFF. In DNA, the CDR3 is TGTGCCAGCCCCATCTCCGGGGCCTCCAATGAGCAGTTCTTC. V and J are TRBV18 and TRBJ2-1, with D tentatively TRBD1 or TRBD2 (5 bases each). CDR3 size: 14 residues. V was shortened by 8 bases and J by 6 bases, with 17 bases between the two germline ends. CDR1 is KGHSH, CDR2 LQKENI, per germline.

There are many counts of this clonotype. This chain uses TRBV20-1 with TRBJ2-7, with D perhaps TRBD2 (5 bases). Germline V gene data show CDR1 as DFQATT and CDR2 as SNEGSKA (reference sequence). The CDR3 consists of 14 residues. V dropped 4 bases and J dropped 7 bases, with 20 bases sitting between them. The CDR3 loop reads CSATRSQRGEEQYF. DNA of the CDR3: TGCAGTGCTACAAGGTCACAACGGGGTGAAGAGCAGTACTTC.

This clonotype was counted ten times or more. The genes are TRBV19 and TRBJ1-5, with a weak D call TRBD1 (5 bases). The CDR3 spans 14 residues. Germline V gene lookup returns CDR1 LNHDA and CDR2 SQIVND (reference sequence). V lost 4 bases and J lost 1, with 8 bases in between. The chain's CDR3 is CASSTGMSNQPQHF. CDR3 DNA: TGTGCCAGTAGTACAGGGATGAGCAATCAGCCCCAGCATTTT.

This clonotype appeared many times. The V call is TRBV14, the J call TRBJ2-3; weak D call: TRBD2 (5 bases). The CDR3 covers 16 residues. The V end was cut by 2 bases, the J end by 4 bases, with 16 bases between. Germline V CDR1 and CDR2: SGHDN, FVKESK. In DNA, the CDR3 is TGTGCCAGCAGCCAACTATCCGGTGGAGGCGCAGATACGCAGTATTTT. Protein: CASSQLSGGGADTQYF. Combining the CDR3 with reference TRBV14 and TRBJ2-3 gives the whole variable domain EAGVTQFPSHSVIEKGQTVTLRCDPISGHDNLYWYRRVMGKEIKFLLHFVKESKQDESGMPNNRFLAERTGGTYSTLKVQPAELEDSGVYFCASSQLSGGGADTQYFGPGTRLTVL.

On this clonotype: The junction differs from germline at one of its ends, possibly a read error. The V and J genes are TRBV20-1 and TRBJ1-5; TRBD1 agrees at 10 bases. The CDR3 runs to 17 residues. Germline loops: CDR1 DFQATT, CDR2 SNEGSKA (reference sequence). Here the CDR3 DNA reads TGCAGTGATAGAGAGGGACAGGGGAGAGGAAACAATCAACCCCAGCATTTT. Its translation is CSDREGQGRGNNQPQHF.

This chain connects TRBV19 to TRBJ1-1, with D perhaps matching TRBD1 (6 bases). V gave up 10 bases and J gave up 3 bases, with 18 bases separating them. This CDR3 spans 14 amino acids. CDR1 is LNHDA, CDR2 SQIVND, per germline (reference sequence). DNA for the CDR3: TGTGCCACCCGTTGGGGGGGCGGAGACACTGAAGCTTTCTTT. Its translation: CATRWGGGDTEAFF.

Many counts were recorded for this clonotype. The chain joins TRBV5-1 to TRBJ2-1, with no clear D. The germline CDR1 and CDR2 sequences are SGHRS and YFSETQ. V lost 2 bases to trimming and J lost 7 bases, with 4 bases between them. The length of the CDR3 is 11 residues. The CDR3 is CASSFVNEQFF. The CDR3 DNA is TGCGCCAGCAGCTTCGTTAATGAGCAGTTCTTC.

Ten or more counts support this clonotype. V usage is TRBV6-1 and J usage is TRBJ1-6; a possible D gene is TRBD1 (5 bases). The germline V gene has CDR1 MNHNS and CDR2 SASEGT. This CDR3 is built from 15 residues. V was cut by 5 bases and J by 6 bases, with 14 bases left in between. The CDR3, as DNA: TGTGCCAGCAGTAAACGGGACGGGGGTAATTCACCCCTCCACTTT. Residues: CASSKRDGGNSPLHF.

Turning to this clonotype: A read error is possible here, since a much larger clone lies one base away. This chain links TRBV4-1 with TRBJ2-7, with D maybe TRBD1 (6 bases). V was shortened by 0 bases and J by 0 bases, with 6 bases between the two germline ends. The CDR3 consists of 14 residues. The germline gives CDR1 MGHRA, CDR2 YSYEKL. The CDR3 is CASSQDRGSYEQYV. The CDR3 bases are TGCGCCAGCAGCCAAGACAGGGGCTCCTACGAGCAGTACGTC.

This clonotype was counted ten times or more. V and J are TRBV28 and TRBJ1-1; tentative D call: TRBD1 (5 bases). This CDR3 spans 15 amino acids. Between the trimmed V and J ends, which lost 3 bases and 0 bases, there was a span of 11 bases. The V gene's germline CDR1 is MDHEN and CDR2 SYDVKM. Here the CDR3 reads CASSLRNRLNTEAFF. As DNA, the CDR3 is TGTGCCAGCAGTTTGAGGAACAGGCTGAACACTGAAGCTTTCTTT.

The chain carries TRBV6-5 and TRBJ2-1; 14 nucleotides align to TRBD2. J gave up 12 bases and V 5 bases, and 9 bases lay outside the gene matches. The germline V gene has CDR1 MNHEY and CDR2 SVGAGI. This CDR3 spans 15 amino acids. The CDR3 spells CASSPRLAGGYGQFF. DNA of the CDR3: TGTGCCAGCAGTCCACGACTAGCGGGAGGGTATGGGCAGTTCTTC.

The V gene is TRBV12-3 or TRBV12-4, the J gene TRBJ2-2, with TRBD1 identical over 9 bases. This CDR3 is 16 amino acids long. Germline trimming cut 6 bases from V and 5 bases from J; bases unmatched to any gene: 10. The CDR3 here is CASRPTQGARTGELFF. CDR3 DNA: TGTGCCAGCAGACCTACACAGGGGGCGAGAACCGGGGAGCTGTTTTTT.

This clonotype has ten or more counts. A much larger clone is a single base away; this may be a read error. The chain employs TRBV15 and TRBJ1-4; D is unclear. This CDR3 spans 12 amino acids. CDR1 is LNHNV, CDR2 YYDKDF, per germline (reference sequence). In DNA form, the CDR3 reads TGTGCCGCCAGCCCGCGTTCTGGAAAACTGTTTTTT. This sequence encodes CAASPRSGKLFF.

Worth noting for this clonotype: This clone may be a read error of a much larger clone one base away. The chain is built from TRBV19 and TRBJ1-6, with 9 bases that match TRBD1. CDR1 is LNHDA, CDR2 SQIVND, per germline (reference sequence). V shed 10 bases, J shed 9 bases, and the junction held 10 bases outside the gene matches. This CDR3 spans 14 amino acids. This CDR3 reads CAITSGQGGSPLHF. DNA for the CDR3: TGTGCCATTACTTCGGGACAGGGTGGTTCACCCCTCCACTTT.

Comment on this clonotype: This could be a read error, since a much larger clone is one nucleotide away. The V call is TRBV12-3 or TRBV12-4, the J call TRBJ2-1; D is ambiguous. The CDR3 sequence is 11 residues long. DNA of the CDR3: TGTGCCAACAGTTTAGTGAATGAGCAGTTCTTC. Translated, it gives CANSLVNEQFF.

There are many counts of this clonotype. The chain employs TRBV20-1 and TRBJ1-3; tentative D call: TRBD1 (5 bases). Germline-derived CDR1 and CDR2 are DFQATT and SNEGSKA (reference sequence). The V and J ends lost 0 bases and 4 bases respectively, with 7 bases between them. This CDR3 comprises 13 residues. This CDR3 is CSAREGAGNTIYF. For the CDR3, the DNA is TGCAGTGCTAGAGAAGGGGCGGGAAACACCATATATTTT.

V and J are TRBV5-6 and TRBJ1-2; no clear D gene. Germline assignment: CDR1 SGHDT and CDR2 YYEEEE. This CDR3 is built from 13 residues. V shed 2 bases and J shed 1 base, with 6 bases lying between them. For the CDR3, the DNA is TGTGCCAGCAGCTTAGGGAATAACTATGGCTACACCTTC. The encoded protein is CASSLGNNYGYTF.

This clonotype counts as medium-sized. The CDR3: CASSHLEGPTDTQYF. In DNA form, the CDR3 reads TGTGCCAGCAGCCACCTGGAGGGACCCACAGATACGCAGTATTTT. The V and J genes are TRBV27 and TRBJ2-3, with D possibly matching TRBD2 (6 bases). Germline assignment: CDR1 MNHEY and CDR2 SMNVEV (reference sequence). V was cut by 6 bases and J by 2 bases, with 15 bases left in between. CDR3 size: 15 residues.

The gene calls are TRBV6-1 and TRBJ2-1, with D perhaps assigned TRBD1 or TRBD2 (6 bases each). V dropped 5 bases and J dropped 8 bases, with 16 bases sitting between them. CDR3 length: 14 amino acids. Germline loops: CDR1 MNHNS, CDR2 SASEGT. The CDR3: CASSTFGGSYEQFF. CDR3 bases: TGTGCCAGCAGTACCTTCGGGGGCTCCTATGAGCAGTTCTTC.

The chain has TRBV6-5 and TRBJ1-1; 8 bases agree with TRBD1. Germline assignment: CDR1 MNHEY and CDR2 SVGAGI. The CDR3 sequence is 13 residues long. V was clipped by 6 bases and J by 7 bases; unmatched bases: 7. In DNA, the CDR3 is TGTGCCAGCAGCCGACAGGGGAAAAATGAAGCTTTCTTT. Protein sequence: CASSRQGKNEAFF.

This clonotype turned up a few times. The chain carries TRBV19 and TRBJ1-1; a weak D match, TRBD1 (5 bases). This CDR3 comprises 16 residues. CDR1 is LNHDA and CDR2 is SQIVND in the germline V gene (reference sequence). Trimming pared 1 base from V and 2 bases from J, leaving 14 bases between. CDR3 sequence: CASSIVIAGPNTEAFF. CDR3 sequence (DNA): TGTGCCAGTAGTATAGTAATCGCGGGGCCAAACACTGAAGCTTTCTTT. The variable domain in full, with the rest retrieved from reference TRBV19 and TRBJ1-1, is DGGITQSPKYLFRKEGQNVTLSCEQNLNHDAMYWYRQDPGQGLRLIYYSQIVNDFQKGDIAEGYSVSREKKESFPLTVTSAQKNPTAFYLCASSIVIAGPNTEAFFGQGTRLTVV.

By share, this clonotype ranks as medium-sized. The chain links TRBV6-1 to TRBJ2-7, with a tentative D call TRBD1 (6 bases). The V gene lost 6 bases and the J gene lost 2 bases, with 14 bases spanning the gap. This CDR3 comprises 14 residues. Germline lookup yields CDR1 MNHNS and CDR2 SASEGT. CDR3 coding DNA: TGTGCCAGCAGCTCTGACAGGACAGCCTACGAGCAGTACTTC. This codes for CASSSDRTAYEQYF.

There are many counts of this clonotype. This chain connects TRBV11-2 to TRBJ1-1, with D possibly being TRBD1 (6 bases). V dropped 8 bases and J dropped 5 bases, with 24 bases sitting between them. Germline V CDR1 and CDR2: SGHAT, FQNNGV. The CDR3 runs 16 residues. CDR3 DNA sequence: TGTGCCAGCCGCCTGCTGGGGGCAGGTTTTAATACTGAAGCTTTCTTT. Translating it yields CASRLLGAGFNTEAFF.

This sequence joins TRBV5-6 and TRBJ2-7; no clear D. The CDR3 extends over 15 amino acids. V gave up 2 bases and J gave up 2 bases, with 14 bases separating them. Looked up from germline, CDR1 is SGHDT and CDR2 is YYEEEE. The CDR3 sequence is CASSFHYLSPYEQYF. CDR3 bases: TGTGCCAGCAGCTTTCACTACCTCTCCCCCTACGAGCAGTACTTC. Full variable domain (rest looked up from reference TRBV5-6 and TRBJ2-7): DAGVTQSPTHLIKTRGQQVTLRCSPKSGHDTVSWYQQALGQGPQFIFQYYEEEERQRGNFPDRFSGHQFPNYSSELNVNALLLGDSALYLCASSFHYLSPYEQYFGPGTRLTVT.

Concerning this clonotype itself: A much larger clone differs from this one at a single base, so this may be a read error. This chain links TRBV4-1 with TRBJ2-7; no reliable D call. Trimming removed 0 bases at V and 6 bases at J, with 21 bases between. Germline CDR1 is MGHRA and CDR2 is YSYEKL. CDR3 length: 17 residues. The DNA for the CDR3 is TGCGCCAGCAGCCAAGATAGCACCAGAGGCGGACCTCCCGAGCAGTACTTC. It yields the protein CASSQDSTRGGPPEQYF.

V gene TRBV11-2 combines with J gene TRBJ2-5; a possible D gene is TRBD2 (6 bases). CDR1 is SGHAT and CDR2 is FQNNGV in the germline V gene. CDR3 length equals 12 residues. With 5 bases removed from V and 5 bases from J, the gap between germline ends came to 9 bases. CDR3 sequence: CASSHRGETQYF. The DNA for the CDR3 is TGTGCCAGCAGCCACCGGGGGGAGACCCAGTACTTC.

Remarks on this clonotype: With a much larger clone just one base away, this may be a read error. The rearrangement links TRBV13 to TRBJ2-5, with TRBD1 as a possible D gene (6 bases). With 5 bases removed from V and 4 bases from J, the gap between germline ends came to 14 bases. The CDR3 is 14 residues long. From germline, CDR1 is PRHDT and CDR2 FYEKMQ (reference sequence). CDR3 protein: CASSPAGTLETQYF. For the CDR3, the DNA is TGTGCCAGCAGCCCAGCCGGGACATTAGAGACCCAGTACTTC. Based on the CDR3 plus reference TRBV13 and TRBJ2-5, the full variable domain is AAGVIQSPRHLIKEKRETATLKCYPIPRHDTVYWYQQGPGQDPQFLISFYEKMQSDKGSIPDRFSAQQFSDYHSELNMSSLELGDSALYFCASSPAGTLETQYFGPGTRLLVL.

This clonotype showed up many times. The chain joins TRBV3-1 to TRBJ2-7; a possible D gene is TRBD2 (6 bases). Trimming removed 4 bases at V and 2 bases at J, with 15 bases between. Germline values: CDR1 LGHDT, CDR2 YNNKEL (reference sequence). CDR3 length: 15 amino acids. CDR3: CASSPGGAGTYEQYF. The CDR3 DNA reads as TGTGCCAGCAGCCCCGGAGGGGCGGGGACCTACGAGCAGTACTTC.

The table lists this clonotype with many counts. The genes are TRBV19 and TRBJ1-6, with TRBD1 as a possible D gene (5 bases). Germline V gene sequence: CDR1 LNHDA, CDR2 SQIVND (reference sequence). CDR3 size: 13 residues. V gave up 10 bases and J gave up 10 bases, with 17 bases separating them. The CDR3 DNA is TGTGCCACCCAGGGTACCCTGGGCTCACCCCTCCACTTT. Encoded protein: CATQGTLGSPLHF. Supplemented by reference TRBV19 and TRBJ1-6, the full variable domain reads DGGITQSPKYLFRKEGQNVTLSCEQNLNHDAMYWYRQDPGQGLRLIYYSQIVNDFQKGDIAEGYSVSREKKESFPLTVTSAQKNPTAFYLCATQGTLGSPLHFGNGTRLTVT.

This clonotype was seen repeatedly, ten times or more. V gene TRBV3-1 combines with J gene TRBJ2-5; no firm D call. The CDR3 runs to 15 residues. V was cut by 0 bases and J by 5 bases, with 13 bases left in between. Germline lookup yields CDR1 LGHDT and CDR2 YNNKEL (reference sequence). CDR3 loop: CASSQDREEGETQYF. The CDR3 nucleotides read TGTGCCAGCAGCCAAGATCGTGAGGAAGGGGAGACCCAGTACTTC.

At least ten counts were recorded for this clonotype. The CDR3 nucleotides read TGTGCCAGCAGCCCGGTCCGGGGACTAGCGGGGGGCACAATCACAGATACGCAGTATTTT. It codes for CASSPVRGLAGGTITDTQYF. The J gene is TRBJ2-3, the V gene TRBV13; the match to TRBD2 covers 15 bases. The V gene end was trimmed by 5 bases and the J gene end by 2 bases; junction bases not matched to a gene: 14. The CDR3 is made up of 20 amino acids. Germline values: CDR1 PRHDT, CDR2 FYEKMQ (reference sequence).